The clone carrying this TCR beta chain has more than one count but fewer than ten. The V segment lost 4 bases and the J segment 0 bases; nucleotides outside the gene matches: 2. CDR1 and CDR2 from the germline V gene are SGHVS and FNYEAQ. The CDR3 spans 15 residues. The sample is drawn from a study of tumor-infiltrating lymphocytes in oesophageal squamous cell carcinoma. Via MiXCR, TCRdb re-called the PCR reads, giving one row per CDR3 protein. The sample lists around 16,000 distinct CDR3 sequences, 40% to 60% occurring once. The sample comprised esophageal tumor tissue. The chain is built from TRBV7-6 and TRBJ1-4; 7 nucleotides line up with TRBD1. The source is a male donor with esophageal squamous cell carcinoma. CDR3 in amino acids: CASSSGTATNEKLFF. The CDR3 DNA reads TGTGCCAGCAGCTCCGGGACAGCAACTAATGAAAAACTGTTTTTT. Full variable domain (remainder filled in from reference TRBV7-6 and TRBJ1-4): GAGVSQSPRYKVTKRGQDVALRCDPISGHVSLYWYRQALGQGPEFLTYFNYEAQQDKSGLPNDRFSAERPEGSISTLTIQRTEQRDSAMYRCASSSGTATNEKLFFGSGTQLSVL.